Listed below are T cell receptor beta chains from one sample, sequenced in a study of cytomegalovirus exposure and HLA in healthy donors. Only in-frame clones appear in the TCRdb table, and some are missing; sequencing was by immunoSEQ multiplex PCR. Its table lists roughly 75,000 clones. The sequenced sample was PBMCs. These receptors were collected from a man aged 40-49 years in good health and CMV-seronegative. Each CDR3 is given with its conserved first and last residue. D genes are given only for firm matches.

v_gene	j_gene	d_gene	CDR3aa	CDR3nt
TRBV28	TRBJ1-1	-	CASSTWTVGTEAFF	TGTGCCAGCAGTACCTGGACAGTCGGCACTGAAGCTTTCTTT
TRBV10-1	TRBJ2-5	-	CASSSTNQETQYF	TGCGCCAGCAGTAGCACTAACCAAGAGACCCAGTACTTC
TRBV15	TRBJ1-2	TRBD1	CATSRGGQGQGYTF	TGTGCCACCAGCAGGGGGGGACAGGGCCAGGGCTACACCTTC
TRBV7-9	TRBJ2-1	TRBD2	CASSPGTSGYNEQFF	TGTGCCAGCAGTCCCGGGACTAGCGGATACAATGAGCAGTTCTTC
TRBV9	TRBJ1-6	-	CASSPPGQTRAPLHF	TGTGCCAGCAGCCCCCCCGGACAGACGAGAGCGCCCCTCCACTTT
TRBV19	TRBJ2-3	TRBD2	CASSILAGTDTQYF	TGTGCCAGTAGTATCCTAGCGGGGACAGATACGCAGTATTTT
TRBV4-3	TRBJ1-3	-	CASSEGTFGNTIYF	TGCGCCAGCAGCGAAGGGACATTCGGAAACACCATATATTTT
TRBV2	TRBJ2-7	TRBD1	CASSGDRHHEQYF	TGTGCCAGCAGTGGGGACAGGCACCACGAGCAGTACTTC
TRBV5-1	TRBJ2-3	TRBD2	CASRAGGPDTQYF	TGCGCCAGCAGAGCGGGGGGGCCAGATACGCAGTATTTT
TRBV27	TRBJ2-7	TRBD1	CASSFQGQGAWEQYF	TGTGCCAGCAGTTTCCAAGGACAGGGGGCGTGGGAGCAGTACTTC
TRBV29-1	TRBJ2-1	TRBD2	CSVLSGLAGVNEQFF	TGCAGCGTCTTATCAGGGTTAGCGGGAGTGAATGAGCAGTTCTTC
TRBV11-3	TRBJ2-7	TRBD1	CASSLVGTGGYEQYF	TGTGCCAGCAGCTTAGTCGGGACAGGGGGTTACGAGCAGTACTTC
TRBV2	TRBJ2-5	-	CASSVNRGGGETQYF	TGTGCCAGCAGCGTCAACAGGGGAGGAGGAGAGACCCAGTACTTC
TRBV7-9	TRBJ1-5	-	CASSSTLSNQPQHF	TGTGCCAGCAGCTCGACTCTAAGCAATCAGCCCCAGCATTTT
TRBV12-5	TRBJ1-1	-	CASGSTLDSAEAFF	TGTGCTAGTGGTTCCACCCTGGACAGCGCTGAAGCTTTCTTT
TRBV6-4	TRBJ2-2	TRBD2	CARPQGLEKTGELFF	TGTGCCAGACCCCAGGGACTAGAAAAGACCGGGGAGCTGTTTTTT
TRBV7-9	TRBJ2-4	TRBD1	CASDRTGVNIQYF	TGTGCCAGCGACAGAACAGGGGTCAACATTCAGTACTTC
TRBV18	TRBJ1-4	-	CASSPGGSTNEKLFF	TGTGCCAGCTCACCAGGGGGCAGCACTAATGAAAAACTGTTTTTT
TRBV16	TRBJ1-5	-	CASSPLRGGPQPQHF	TGTGCCAGCAGCCCTCTGAGGGGGGGCCCTCAGCCCCAGCATTTT